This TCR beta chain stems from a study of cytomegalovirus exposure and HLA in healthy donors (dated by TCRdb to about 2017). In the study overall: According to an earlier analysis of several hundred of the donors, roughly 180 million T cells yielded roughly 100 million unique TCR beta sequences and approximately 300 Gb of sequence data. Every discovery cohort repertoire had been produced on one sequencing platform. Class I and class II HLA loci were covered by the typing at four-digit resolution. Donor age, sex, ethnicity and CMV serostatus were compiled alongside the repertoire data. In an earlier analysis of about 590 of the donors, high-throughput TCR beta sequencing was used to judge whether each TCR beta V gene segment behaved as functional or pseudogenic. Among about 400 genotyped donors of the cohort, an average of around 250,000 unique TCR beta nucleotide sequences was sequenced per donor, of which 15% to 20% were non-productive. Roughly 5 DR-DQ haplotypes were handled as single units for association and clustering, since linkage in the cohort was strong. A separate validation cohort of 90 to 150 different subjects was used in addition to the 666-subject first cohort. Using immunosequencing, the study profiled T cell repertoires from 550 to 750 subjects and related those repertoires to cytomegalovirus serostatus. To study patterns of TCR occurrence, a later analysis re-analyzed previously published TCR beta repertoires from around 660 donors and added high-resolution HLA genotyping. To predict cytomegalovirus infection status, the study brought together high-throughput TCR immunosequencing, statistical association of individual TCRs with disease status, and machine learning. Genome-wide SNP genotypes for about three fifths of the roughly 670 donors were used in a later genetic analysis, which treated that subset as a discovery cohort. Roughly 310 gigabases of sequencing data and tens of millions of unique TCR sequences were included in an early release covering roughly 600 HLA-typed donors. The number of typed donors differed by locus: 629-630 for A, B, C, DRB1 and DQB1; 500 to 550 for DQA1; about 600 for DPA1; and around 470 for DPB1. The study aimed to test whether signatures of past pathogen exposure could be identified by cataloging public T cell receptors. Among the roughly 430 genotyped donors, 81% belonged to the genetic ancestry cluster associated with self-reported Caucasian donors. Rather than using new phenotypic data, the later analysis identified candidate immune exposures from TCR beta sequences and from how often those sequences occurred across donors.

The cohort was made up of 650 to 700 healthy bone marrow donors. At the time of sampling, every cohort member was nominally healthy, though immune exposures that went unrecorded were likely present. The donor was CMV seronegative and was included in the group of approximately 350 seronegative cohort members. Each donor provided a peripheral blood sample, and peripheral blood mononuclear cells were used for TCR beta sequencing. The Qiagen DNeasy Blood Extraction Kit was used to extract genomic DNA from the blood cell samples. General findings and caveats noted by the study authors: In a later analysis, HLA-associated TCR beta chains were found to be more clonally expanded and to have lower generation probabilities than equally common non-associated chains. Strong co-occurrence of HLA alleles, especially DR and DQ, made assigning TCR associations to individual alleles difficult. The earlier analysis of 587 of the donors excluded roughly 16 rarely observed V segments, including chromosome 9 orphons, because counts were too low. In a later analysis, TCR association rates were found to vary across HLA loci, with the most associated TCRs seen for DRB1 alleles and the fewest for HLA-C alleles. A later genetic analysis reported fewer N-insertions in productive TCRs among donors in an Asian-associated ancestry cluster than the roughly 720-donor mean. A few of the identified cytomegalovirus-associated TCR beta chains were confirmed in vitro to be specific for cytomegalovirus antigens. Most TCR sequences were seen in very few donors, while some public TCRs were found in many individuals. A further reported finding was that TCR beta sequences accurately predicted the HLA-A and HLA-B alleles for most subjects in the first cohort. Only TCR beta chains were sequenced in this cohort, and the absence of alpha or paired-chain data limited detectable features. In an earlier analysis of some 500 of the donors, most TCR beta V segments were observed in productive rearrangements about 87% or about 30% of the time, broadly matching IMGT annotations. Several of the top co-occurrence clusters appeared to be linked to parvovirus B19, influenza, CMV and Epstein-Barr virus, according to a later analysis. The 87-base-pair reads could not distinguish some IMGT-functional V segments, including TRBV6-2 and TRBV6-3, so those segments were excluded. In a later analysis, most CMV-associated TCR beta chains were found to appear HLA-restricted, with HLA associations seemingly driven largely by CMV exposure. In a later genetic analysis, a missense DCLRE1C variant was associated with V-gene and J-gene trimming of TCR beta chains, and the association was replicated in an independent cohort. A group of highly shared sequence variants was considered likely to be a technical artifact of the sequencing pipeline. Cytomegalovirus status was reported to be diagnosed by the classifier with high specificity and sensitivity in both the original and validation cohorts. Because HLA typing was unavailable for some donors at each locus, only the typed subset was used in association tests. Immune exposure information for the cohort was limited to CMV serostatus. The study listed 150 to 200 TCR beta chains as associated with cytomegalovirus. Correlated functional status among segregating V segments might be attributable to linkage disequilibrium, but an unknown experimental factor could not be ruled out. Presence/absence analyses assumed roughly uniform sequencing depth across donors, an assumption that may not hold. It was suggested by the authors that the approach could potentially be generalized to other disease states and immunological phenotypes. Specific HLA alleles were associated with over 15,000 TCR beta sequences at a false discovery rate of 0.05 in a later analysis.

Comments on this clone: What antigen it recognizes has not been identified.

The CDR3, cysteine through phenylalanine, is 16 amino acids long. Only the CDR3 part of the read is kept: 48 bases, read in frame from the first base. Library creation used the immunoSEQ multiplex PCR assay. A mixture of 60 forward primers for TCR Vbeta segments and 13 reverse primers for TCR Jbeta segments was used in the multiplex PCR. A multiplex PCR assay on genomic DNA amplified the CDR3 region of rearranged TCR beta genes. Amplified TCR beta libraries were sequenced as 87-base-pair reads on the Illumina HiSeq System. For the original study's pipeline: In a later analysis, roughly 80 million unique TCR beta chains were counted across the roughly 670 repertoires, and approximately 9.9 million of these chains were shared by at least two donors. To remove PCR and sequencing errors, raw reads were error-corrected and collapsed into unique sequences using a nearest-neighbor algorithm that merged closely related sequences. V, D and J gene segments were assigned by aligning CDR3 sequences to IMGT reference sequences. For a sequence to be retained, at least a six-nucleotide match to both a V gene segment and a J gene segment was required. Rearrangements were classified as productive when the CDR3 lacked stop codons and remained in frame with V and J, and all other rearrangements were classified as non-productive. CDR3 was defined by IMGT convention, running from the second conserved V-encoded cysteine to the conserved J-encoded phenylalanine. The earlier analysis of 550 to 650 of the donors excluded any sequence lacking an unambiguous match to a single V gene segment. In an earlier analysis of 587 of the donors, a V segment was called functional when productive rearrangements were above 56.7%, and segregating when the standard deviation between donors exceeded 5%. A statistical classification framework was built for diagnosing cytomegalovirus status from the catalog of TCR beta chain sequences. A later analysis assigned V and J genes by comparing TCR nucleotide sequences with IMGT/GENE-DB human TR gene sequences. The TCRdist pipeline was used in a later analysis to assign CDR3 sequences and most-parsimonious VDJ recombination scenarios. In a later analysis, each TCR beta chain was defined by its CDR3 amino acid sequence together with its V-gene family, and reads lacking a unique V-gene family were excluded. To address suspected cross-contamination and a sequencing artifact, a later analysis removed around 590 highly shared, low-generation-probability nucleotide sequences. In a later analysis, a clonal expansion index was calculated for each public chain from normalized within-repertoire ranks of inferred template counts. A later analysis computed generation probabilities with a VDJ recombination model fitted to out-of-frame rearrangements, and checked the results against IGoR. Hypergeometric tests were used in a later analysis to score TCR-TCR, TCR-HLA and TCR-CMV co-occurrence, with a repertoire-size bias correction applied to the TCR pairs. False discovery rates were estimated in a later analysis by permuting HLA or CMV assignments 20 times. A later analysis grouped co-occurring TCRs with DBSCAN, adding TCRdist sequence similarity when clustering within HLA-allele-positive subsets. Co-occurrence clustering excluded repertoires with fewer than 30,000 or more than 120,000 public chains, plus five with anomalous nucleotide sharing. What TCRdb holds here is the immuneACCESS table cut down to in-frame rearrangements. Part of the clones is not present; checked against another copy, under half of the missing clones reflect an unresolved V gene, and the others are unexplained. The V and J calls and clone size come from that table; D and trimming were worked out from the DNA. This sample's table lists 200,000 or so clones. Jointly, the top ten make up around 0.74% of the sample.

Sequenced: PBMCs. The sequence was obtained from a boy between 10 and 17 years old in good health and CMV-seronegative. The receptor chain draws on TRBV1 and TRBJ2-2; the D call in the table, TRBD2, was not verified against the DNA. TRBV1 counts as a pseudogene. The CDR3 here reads CTSSREGTRNTGELFF. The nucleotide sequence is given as TGCACCAGCAGCCGGGAAGGGACTAGAAACACCGGGGAGCTGTTTTTT.